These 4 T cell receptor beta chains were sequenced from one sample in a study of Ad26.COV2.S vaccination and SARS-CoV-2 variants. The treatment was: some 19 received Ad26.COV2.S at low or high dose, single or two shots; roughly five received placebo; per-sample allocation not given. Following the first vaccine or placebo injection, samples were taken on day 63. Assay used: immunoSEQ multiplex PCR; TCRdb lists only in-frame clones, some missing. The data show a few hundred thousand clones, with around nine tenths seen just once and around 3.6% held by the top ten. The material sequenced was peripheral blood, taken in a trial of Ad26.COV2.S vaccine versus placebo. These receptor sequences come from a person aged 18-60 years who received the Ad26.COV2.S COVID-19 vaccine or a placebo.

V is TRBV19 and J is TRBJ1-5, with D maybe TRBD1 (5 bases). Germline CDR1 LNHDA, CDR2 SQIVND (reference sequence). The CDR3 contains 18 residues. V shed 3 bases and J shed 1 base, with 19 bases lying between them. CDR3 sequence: CASSIRGVGQRSNQPQHF. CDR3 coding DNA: TGTGCCAGTAGTATTCGGGGGGTGGGGCAACGGAGCAATCAGCCCCAGCATTTT.

The CDR3 loop is CAVEANTGELFF. In DNA, the CDR3 is TGTGCGGTAGAAGCGAACACCGGGGAGCTGTTTTTT. V gene TRBV19 combines with J gene TRBJ2-2; D gene ambiguous. The CDR3 spans 12 residues. Germline V gene data show CDR1 as LNHDA and CDR2 as SQIVND (reference sequence).

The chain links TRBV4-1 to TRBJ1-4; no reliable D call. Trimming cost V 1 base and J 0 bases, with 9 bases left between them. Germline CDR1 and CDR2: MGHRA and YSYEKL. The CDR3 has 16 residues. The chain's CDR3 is CASSQVSFSTNEKLFF. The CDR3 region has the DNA TGCGCCAGCAGCCAAGTCTCGTTCTCAACTAATGAAAAACTGTTTTTT.

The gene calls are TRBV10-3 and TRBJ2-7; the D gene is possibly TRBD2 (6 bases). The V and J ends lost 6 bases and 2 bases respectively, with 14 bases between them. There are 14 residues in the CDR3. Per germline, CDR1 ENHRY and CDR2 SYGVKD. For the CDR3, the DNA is TGTGCCATCAGACCCGGGACGGGAGCCTACGAGCAGTACTTC. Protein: CAIRPGTGAYEQYF.